The subject of this entry is one TCR beta chain. Its antigen is not yet known. Per-nucleotide qualities are absent, and no much larger clonotype sits a single base away. This specimen belongs to a study of CD4 and CD8 cells across lung adenocarcinoma regions (dated by TCRdb to between 2018 and 2020). Study-wide context: The study compared tumor centers with tumor margins to examine intratumor heterogeneity of the T cell receptor repertoire.

The germline V gene gives CDR1 as MNHEY and CDR2 as SVGAGI. V lost 9 bases and J lost 2 bases, and the count of bases not matched to a germline gene is 10. Counted from cysteine to phenylalanine, this CDR3 has 15 amino acids. CDR3 DNA is the only sequence kept; it has 45 bases, read in frame from the first base. The method was PCR. For sequencing, a HiSeq X Ten was employed. Using fastp at Q25 and MiXCR, TCRdb reprocessed the public reads and kept productive beta chains. Every distinct CDR3 protein forms one entry, paired with its most common genes and DNA. The sample table records over 20,000 distinct CDR3 sequences; around half of these occur just once. The leading ten clones occupy about a quarter of the sample. Donors were patients with localized lung adenocarcinoma, a subtype of non-small cell lung cancer. The samples were taken from the centers of localized lung adenocarcinomas. For TCR repertoire analysis, CD8+ T cells taken from tumor tissue were profiled apart from CD4+ T cells.

The receptor comes from a female donor with lung adenocarcinoma. The CD4 and CD8 labels of this study may be unreliable. What was sequenced was CD8+ T cells from the center of a lung tumor. The sample's cell subset or site label, decoded: tumor center region. This chain is built from TRBV6-5 and TRBJ2-3; 8 central nucleotides agree with TRBD2. The bases read TGTGCCAGGGGTTACCGGGGGGGTTACACAGATACGCAGTATTTT. It encodes CARGYRGGYTDTQYF.